This T cell receptor beta chain was captured by sequencing in a study of T cells in Graves' hyperthyroidism and ophthalmopathy. There are 15 residues in the CDR3. Germline V CDR1 and CDR2: DFQATT, SNEGSKA (reference sequence). J was trimmed by 4 bases and V by 5 bases; bases with no gene match: 12. This clonotype has a count of ten or more. Every diagnosis used clinical symptoms, serum thyroxine and TRAb, thyroid ultrasound and orbital computed tomography. From RNA transcripts, TCR beta CDR3 regions were amplified. With the HTBI primer set, the TCR CDR3 went through a first round of RT-PCR. In TCRdb, the multiplex PCR reads were re-called with MiXCR into one record per CDR3 protein. The sample yields 650,000 to 850,000 distinct CDR3 sequences, roughly a sixth seen once.

The genes are TRBV20-1 and TRBJ2-7, with TRBD1 matching over 9 bases. Material for sequencing was blood. This receptor was taken from a woman between 45 and 65 years old with Graves' hyperthyroidism that later progressed to Graves' ophthalmopathy. CDR3 region: CSAQLWDREVYEQYF. The CDR3 bases are TGCAGTGCTCAATTATGGGACAGGGAAGTGTACGAGCAGTACTTC.